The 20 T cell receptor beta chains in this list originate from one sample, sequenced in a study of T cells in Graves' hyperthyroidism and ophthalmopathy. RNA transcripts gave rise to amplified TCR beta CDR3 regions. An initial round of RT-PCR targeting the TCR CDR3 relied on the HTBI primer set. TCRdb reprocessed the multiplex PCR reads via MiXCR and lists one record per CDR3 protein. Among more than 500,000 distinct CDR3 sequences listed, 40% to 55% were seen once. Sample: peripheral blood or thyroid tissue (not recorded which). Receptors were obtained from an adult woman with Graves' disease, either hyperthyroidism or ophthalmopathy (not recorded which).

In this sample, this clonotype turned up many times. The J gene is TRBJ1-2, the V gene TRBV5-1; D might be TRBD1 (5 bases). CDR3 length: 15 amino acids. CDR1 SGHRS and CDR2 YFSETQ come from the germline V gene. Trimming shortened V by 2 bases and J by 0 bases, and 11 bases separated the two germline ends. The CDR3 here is CASSLQENANYGYTF. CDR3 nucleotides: TGCGCCAGCAGCTTACAGGAAAACGCTAACTATGGCTACACCTTC.

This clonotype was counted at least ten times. The CDR3 DNA follows: TGCAGCGCTGCGGTCTCCTATTATACGGGGAAAGAGTACGAGCAGTACTTC. Protein: CSAAVSYYTGKEYEQYF. The chain recombines TRBV29-1 with TRBJ2-7; D possibly corresponds to TRBD2 (5 bases). V gave up 7 bases and J gave up 4 bases, with 29 bases separating them. CDR3 length: 17 amino acids. Per the germline V gene, CDR1 is SQVTM and CDR2 is ANQGSEA.

This CDR3 reads CAIPDRANNYGYTF. The CDR3 coding sequence is TGTGCCATCCCGGACAGGGCCAATAACTATGGCTACACCTTC. The gene calls are TRBV10-3 and TRBJ1-2; 8 positions match TRBD1. Looked up from germline, CDR1 is ENHRY and CDR2 is SYGVKD. J was trimmed by 1 base and V by 8 bases; bases with no gene match: 6. The length of the CDR3 is 14 residues.

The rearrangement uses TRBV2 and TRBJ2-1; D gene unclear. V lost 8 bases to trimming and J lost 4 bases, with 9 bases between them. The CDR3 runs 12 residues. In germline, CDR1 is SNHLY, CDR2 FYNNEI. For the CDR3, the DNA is TGTGCCAGCTGTTCGGAGTACAATGAGCAGTTCTTC. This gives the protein CASCSEYNEQFF.

CDR3 sequence: CAITGTEETQYF. CDR3 coding DNA: TGTGCCATCACTGGGACGGAAGAGACCCAGTACTTC. The chain recombines TRBV10-3 with TRBJ2-5, with D perhaps being TRBD1 or TRBD2 (5 bases each). The CDR3 has 12 residues. Germline assignment: CDR1 ENHRY and CDR2 SYGVKD. Between the trimmed V and J ends, which lost 7 bases and 3 bases, there was a span of 9 bases.

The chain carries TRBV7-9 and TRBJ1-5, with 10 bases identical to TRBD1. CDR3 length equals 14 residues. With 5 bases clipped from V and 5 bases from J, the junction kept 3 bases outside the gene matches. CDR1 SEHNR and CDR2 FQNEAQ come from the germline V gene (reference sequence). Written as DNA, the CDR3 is TGTGCCAGCAGCCAGGGACAGGGGCATCAGCCCCAGCATTTT. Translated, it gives CASSQGQGHQPQHF.

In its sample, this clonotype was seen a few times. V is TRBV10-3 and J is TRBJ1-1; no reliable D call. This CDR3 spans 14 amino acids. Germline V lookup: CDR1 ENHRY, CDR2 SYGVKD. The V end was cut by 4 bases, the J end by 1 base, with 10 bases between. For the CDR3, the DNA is TGTGCCATCAGTGTGGTATCAGGGAACACTGAAGCTTTCTTT. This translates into CAISVVSGNTEAFF.

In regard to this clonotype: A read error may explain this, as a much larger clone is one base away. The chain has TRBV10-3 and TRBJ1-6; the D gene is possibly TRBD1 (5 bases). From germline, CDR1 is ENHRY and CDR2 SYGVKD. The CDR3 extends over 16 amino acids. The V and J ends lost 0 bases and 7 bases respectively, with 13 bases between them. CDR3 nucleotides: TGTGCCATCAGTGAGTCCCTGACAGCGCTAAATTCACCCCTCCACTTT. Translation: CAISESLTALNSPLHF.

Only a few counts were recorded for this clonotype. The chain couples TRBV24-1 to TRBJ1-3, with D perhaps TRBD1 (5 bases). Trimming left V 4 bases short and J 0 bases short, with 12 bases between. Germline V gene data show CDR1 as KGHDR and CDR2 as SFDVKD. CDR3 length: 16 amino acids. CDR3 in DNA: TGTGCCACCAGTGACTCGACAGCGCGCTCTGGAAACACCATATATTTT. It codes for CATSDSTARSGNTIYF.

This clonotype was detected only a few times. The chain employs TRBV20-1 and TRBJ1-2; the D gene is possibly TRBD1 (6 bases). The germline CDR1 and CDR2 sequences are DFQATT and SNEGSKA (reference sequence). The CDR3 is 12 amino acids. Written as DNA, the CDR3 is TGCAGCGTTGGGGGACATCTCTATGGCTACACCTTC. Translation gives CSVGGHLYGYTF.

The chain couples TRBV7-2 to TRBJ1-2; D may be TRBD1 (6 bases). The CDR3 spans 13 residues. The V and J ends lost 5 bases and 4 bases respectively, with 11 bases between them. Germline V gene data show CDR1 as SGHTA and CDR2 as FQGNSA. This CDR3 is CASSGQQSYGYTF. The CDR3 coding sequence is TGTGCCAGCAGCGGACAGCAAAGCTATGGCTACACCTTC.

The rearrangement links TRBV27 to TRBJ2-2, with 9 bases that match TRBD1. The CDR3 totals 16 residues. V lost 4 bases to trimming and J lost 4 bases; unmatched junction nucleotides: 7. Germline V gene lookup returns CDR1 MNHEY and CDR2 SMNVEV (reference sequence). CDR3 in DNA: TGTGCCAGCAGTTCCACAGGGGGCTACTGCACCGGGGAGCTGTTTTTT. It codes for CASSSTGGYCTGELFF.

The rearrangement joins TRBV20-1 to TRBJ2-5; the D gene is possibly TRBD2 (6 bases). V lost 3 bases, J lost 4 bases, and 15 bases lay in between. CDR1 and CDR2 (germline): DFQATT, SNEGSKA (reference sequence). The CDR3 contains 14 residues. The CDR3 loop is CSASTAKAGETQYF. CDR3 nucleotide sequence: TGCAGTGCTAGTACTGCTAAAGCGGGAGAGACCCAGTACTTC.

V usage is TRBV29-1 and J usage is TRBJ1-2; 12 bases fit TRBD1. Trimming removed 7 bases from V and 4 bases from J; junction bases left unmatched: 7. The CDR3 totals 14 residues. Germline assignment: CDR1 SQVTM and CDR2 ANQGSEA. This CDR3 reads CSDYGTGGSYGYTF. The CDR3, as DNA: TGCAGCGATTACGGGACAGGGGGCTCCTATGGCTACACCTTC.

CDR3 in DNA: TGTGCCAGCAGTAGTTGGATCGCCTACGAGCAGTACTTC. It is translated as CASSSWIAYEQYF. The chain is built from TRBV7-8 and TRBJ2-7; D remains unclear. Trimming took off 6 bases at V and 2 bases at J, with 11 bases between the two ends. Germline V gene data show CDR1 as SGHVS and CDR2 as FQNEAQ. This CDR3 contains 13 residues. Looking up the rest from reference TRBV7-8 and TRBJ2-7 gives the full variable domain: GAGVSQSPRYKVAKRGQDVALRCDPISGHVSLFWYQQALGQGPEFLTYFQNEAQLDKSGLPSDRFFAERPEGSVSTLKIQRTQQEDSAVYLCASSSWIAYEQYFGPGTRLTVT.

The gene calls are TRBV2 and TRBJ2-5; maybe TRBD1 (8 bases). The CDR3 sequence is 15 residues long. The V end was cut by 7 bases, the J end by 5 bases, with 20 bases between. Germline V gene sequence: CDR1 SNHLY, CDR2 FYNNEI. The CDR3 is CASIKQGGPWETQYF. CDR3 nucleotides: TGTGCCAGCATTAAACAGGGGGGGCCTTGGGAGACCCAGTACTTC.

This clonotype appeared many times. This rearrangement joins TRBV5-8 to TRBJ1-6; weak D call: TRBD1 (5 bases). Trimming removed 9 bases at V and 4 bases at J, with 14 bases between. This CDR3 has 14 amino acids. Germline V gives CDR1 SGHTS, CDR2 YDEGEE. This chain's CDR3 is CATAGGTYNSPLHF. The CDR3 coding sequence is TGTGCCACTGCCGGGGGAACTTATAATTCACCCCTCCACTTT.

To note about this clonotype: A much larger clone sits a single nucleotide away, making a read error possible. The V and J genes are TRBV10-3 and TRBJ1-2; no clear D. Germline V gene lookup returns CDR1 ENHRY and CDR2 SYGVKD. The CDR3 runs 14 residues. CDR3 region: CASSESKGNYGYTF. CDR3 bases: TGTGCCAGCAGTGAGTCGAAGGGCAACTATGGCTACACCTTC.

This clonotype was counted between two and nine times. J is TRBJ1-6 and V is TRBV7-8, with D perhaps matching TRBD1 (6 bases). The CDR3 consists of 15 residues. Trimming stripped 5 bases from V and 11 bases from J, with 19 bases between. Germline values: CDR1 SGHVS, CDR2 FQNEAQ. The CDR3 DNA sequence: TGTGCCAGCAGCGACCAGCAGGGGTTGGAGACACCCCTCCACTTT. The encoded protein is CASSDQQGLETPLHF.

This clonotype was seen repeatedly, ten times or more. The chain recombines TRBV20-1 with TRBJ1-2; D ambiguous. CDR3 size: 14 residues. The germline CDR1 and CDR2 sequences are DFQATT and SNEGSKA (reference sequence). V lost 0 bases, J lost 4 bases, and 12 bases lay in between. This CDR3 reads CSARDQAQLYGYTF. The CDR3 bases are TGCAGTGCTAGAGATCAAGCACAACTCTATGGCTACACCTTC.